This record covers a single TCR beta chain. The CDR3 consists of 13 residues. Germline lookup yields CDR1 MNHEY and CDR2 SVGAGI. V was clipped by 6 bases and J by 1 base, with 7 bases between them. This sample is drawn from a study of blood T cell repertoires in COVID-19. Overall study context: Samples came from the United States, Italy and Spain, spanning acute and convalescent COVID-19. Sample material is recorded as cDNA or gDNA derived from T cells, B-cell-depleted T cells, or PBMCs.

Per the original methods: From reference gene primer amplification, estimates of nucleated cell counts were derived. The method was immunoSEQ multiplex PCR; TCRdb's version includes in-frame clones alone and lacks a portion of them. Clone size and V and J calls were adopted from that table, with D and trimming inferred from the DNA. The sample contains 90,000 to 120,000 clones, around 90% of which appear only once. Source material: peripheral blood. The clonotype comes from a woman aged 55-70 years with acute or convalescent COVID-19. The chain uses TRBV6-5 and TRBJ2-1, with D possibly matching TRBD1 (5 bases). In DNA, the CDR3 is TGTGCCAGCAGATCAGGGTCCTACAATGAGCAGTTCTTC. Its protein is CASRSGSYNEQFF.